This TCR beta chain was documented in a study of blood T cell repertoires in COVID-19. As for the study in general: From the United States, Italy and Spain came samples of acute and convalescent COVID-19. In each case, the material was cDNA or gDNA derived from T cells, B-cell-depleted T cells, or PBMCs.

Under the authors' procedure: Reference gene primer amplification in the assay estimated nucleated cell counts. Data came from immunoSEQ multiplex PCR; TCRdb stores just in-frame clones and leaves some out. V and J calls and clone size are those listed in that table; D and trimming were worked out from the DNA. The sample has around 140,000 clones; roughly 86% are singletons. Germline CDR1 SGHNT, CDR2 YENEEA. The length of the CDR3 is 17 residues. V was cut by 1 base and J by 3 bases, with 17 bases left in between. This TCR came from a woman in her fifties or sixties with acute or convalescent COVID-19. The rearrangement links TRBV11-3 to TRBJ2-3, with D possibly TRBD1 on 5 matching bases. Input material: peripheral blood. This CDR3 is CASSLGAGWPRTDTQYF. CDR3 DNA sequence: TGTGCCAGCAGCTTAGGTGCAGGGTGGCCCCGTACAGATACGCAGTATTTT. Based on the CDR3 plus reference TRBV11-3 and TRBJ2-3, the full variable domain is EAGVVQSPRYKIIEKKQPVAFWCNPISGHNTLYWYLQNLGQGPELLIRYENEEAVDDSQLPKDRFSAERLKGVDSTLKIQPAELGDSAVYLCASSLGAGWPRTDTQYFGPGTRLTVL.